This TCR beta chain appears in the sequencing data of a study of PD-1 blockade in classical Hodgkin lymphoma. Study information: Intravenous delivery of nivolumab at 3 mg/kg to patients occurred every 2 weeks.

The V segment lost 0 bases and the J segment 9 bases; nucleotides outside the gene matches: 5. Germline loops: CDR1 SQVTM, CDR2 ANQGSEA. The CDR3 has 13 amino acids. On this clone: Its antigen is currently unknown.

Relapses following autologous stem cell transplantation were seen in all patients, with brentuximab vedotin exposure varying. Study-wide points: Lower baseline TCR diversity marked trial partial responders and progressors. By C4D1, diversity of CD4+ TCRs had risen significantly, whereas that of CD8+ TCRs had not. No one has yet defined what causes the repertoire differences, which may be disease activity or prior therapy.

Data came from immunoSEQ multiplex PCR; TCRdb stores just in-frame clones and leaves some out. Among some 84,000 clones listed, roughly nine tenths were seen once. This rearrangement joins TRBV29-1 to TRBJ2-1; 7 bases fit TRBD2. The receptor's source is a human donor with classical Hodgkin lymphoma. The source material was peripheral blood mononuclear cells (PBMCs), sampled at baseline. CDR3 DNA: TGCAGCGTTGAAGATCATCCGGGGGGTGAGCAGTTCTTC. Translating gives CSVEDHPGGEQFF.